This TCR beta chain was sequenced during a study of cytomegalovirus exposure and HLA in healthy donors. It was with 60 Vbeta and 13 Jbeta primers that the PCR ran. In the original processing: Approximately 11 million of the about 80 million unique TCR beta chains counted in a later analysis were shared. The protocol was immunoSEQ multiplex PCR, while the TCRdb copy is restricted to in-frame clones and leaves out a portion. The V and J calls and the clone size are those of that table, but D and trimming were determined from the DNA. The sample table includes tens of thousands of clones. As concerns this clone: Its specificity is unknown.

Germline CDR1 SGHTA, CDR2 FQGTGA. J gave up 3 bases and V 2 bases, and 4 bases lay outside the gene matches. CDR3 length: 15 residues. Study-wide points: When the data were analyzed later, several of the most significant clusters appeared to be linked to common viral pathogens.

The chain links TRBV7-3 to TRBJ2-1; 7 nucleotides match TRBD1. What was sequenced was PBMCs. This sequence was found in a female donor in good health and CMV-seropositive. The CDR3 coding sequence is TGTGCCAGCAGCTTAGCGACAGGGCGCTACAATGAGCAGTTCTTC. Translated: CASSLATGRYNEQFF.